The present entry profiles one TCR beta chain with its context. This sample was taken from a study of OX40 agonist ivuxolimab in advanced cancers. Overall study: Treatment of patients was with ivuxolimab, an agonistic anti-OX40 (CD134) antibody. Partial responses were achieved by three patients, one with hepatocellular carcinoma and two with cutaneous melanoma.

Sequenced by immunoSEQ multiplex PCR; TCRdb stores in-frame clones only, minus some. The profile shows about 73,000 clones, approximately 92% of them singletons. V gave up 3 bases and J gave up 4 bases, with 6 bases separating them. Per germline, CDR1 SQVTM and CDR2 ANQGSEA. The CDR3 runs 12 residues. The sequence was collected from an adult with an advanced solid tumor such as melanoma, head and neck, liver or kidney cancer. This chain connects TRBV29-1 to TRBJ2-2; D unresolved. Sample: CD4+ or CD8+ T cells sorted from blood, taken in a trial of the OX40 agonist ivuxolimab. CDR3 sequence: CSVDSGTGELFF. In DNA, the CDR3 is TGCAGCGTTGATTCCGGCACCGGGGAGCTGTTTTTT.